Following are 5 T cell receptor beta chains from one sample sequenced in a study of shared clonotypes between healthy human individuals. This table comes from immunoSEQ multiplex PCR, and its TCRdb copy is limited to in-frame clones, with some not included. The sample comprises about 770,000 clones, over 60% of which are singletons, and around 1.7% rests with the top ten. Input material: memory CD4+ T cells sorted from blood. Subset meaning: CD45RA-negative fraction. Receptors originate from a young woman in good health.

The chain couples TRBV5-1 to TRBJ2-1, with D unclear. Trimming stripped 4 bases from V and 6 bases from J, with 14 bases between. This CDR3 contains 14 residues. Germline CDR1 SGHRS, CDR2 YFSETQ. CDR3 sequence reads: CASSRLQTANEQFF. CDR3 nucleotide sequence: TGCGCCAGCAGCCGGCTACAGACGGCCAATGAGCAGTTCTTC.

The sample holds a few counts of this clone. The chain links TRBV28 to TRBJ1-4; 8 bases fit TRBD1. The CDR3 contains 16 residues. Germline-derived CDR1 and CDR2 are MDHEN and SYDVKM. V dropped 5 bases and J dropped 0; count of bases not matched to a gene: 5. Here the CDR3 DNA reads TGTGCCAGCAGTCGCAGACAGGGGTCAACTAATGAAAAACTGTTTTTT. This encodes CASSRRQGSTNEKLFF. The full variable domain, completed using reference TRBV28 and TRBJ1-4, is DVKVTQSSRYLVKRTGEKVFLECVQDMDHENMFWYRQDPGLGLRLIYFSYDVKMKEKGDIPEGYSVSREKKERFSLILESASTNQTSMYLCASSRRQGSTNEKLFFGSGTQLSVL.

Points on this clone: This clone may be a read error of a much larger clone one base away. This CDR3 is also generated by other DNA sequences in the sample. The rearrangement joins TRBV7-2 to TRBJ2-3; D unclear. V was pared by 3 bases and J by 2 bases, with 3 bases between. The CDR3 loop spans 12 amino acids. Per germline, CDR1 SGHTA and CDR2 FQGNSA. This CDR3 reads CASSFYTDTQYF. CDR3 in DNA: TGTGCCAGCAGCTTTTACACAGATACGCAGTATTTT.

This clone was seen ten or more times. The J gene is TRBJ1-1, the V gene TRBV6-5; 9 positions match TRBD1. The CDR3 has 14 residues. The germline gives CDR1 MNHEY, CDR2 SVGAGI. V lost 8 bases and J lost 6; bases outside the gene matches: 10. The CDR3 loop is CASSSRTGASEAFF. The CDR3 DNA reads TGTGCCAGCTCCTCGAGGACAGGGGCCTCTGAAGCTTTCTTT.

This clone appeared a single time. The J gene is TRBJ1-1, the V gene TRBV11-1; 9 bases are shared with TRBD1. CDR3 length equals 15 residues. The ends lost 0 bases at V and 5 bases at J; junction bases unmatched: 4. Germline V CDR1 and CDR2: SGHAT, FQDESV (reference sequence). The CDR3 region has the DNA TGTGCCAGCAGCTTAGCACAGGGGGCAGGTACTGAAGCTTTCTTT. It specifies CASSLAQGAGTEAFF.